This record concerns one T cell receptor (beta chain) sequence. Its antigen is unknown. No per-base quality is available; no much larger clone lies one base away. From the germline V gene, CDR1 is KGHSH and CDR2 is LQKENI. The CDR3 holds 18 amino acids from the cysteine to the phenylalanine. Only the CDR3 DNA is retained, 54 bases long and in frame from the first base. V and J are truncated by 3 bases and 0 bases respectively, leaving an intervening sequence of 17 bases. The immunoSEQ Assay, a bias-controlled multiplex PCR, was used to amplify TCRbeta CDR3 regions from genomic DNA. The original pipeline was this. Nucleated cell counts per sample were estimated from amplification of reference gene primers within the assay. To quantify the absolute abundance of each unique TCRbeta CDR3 rearrangement, sequence reads were collapsed and filtered. For each sample, productive Simpson clonality was calculated as the square root of Simpson's diversity index over productive rearrangements. Imported from immuneACCESS, the table was reduced by TCRdb to in-frame sequences with V and J called. These copies leave out some clones; in studies compared against another copy, an unresolved V gene accounts for under half, and the cause of the remainder is not known. Clone size and V and J calls were adopted from that table, with D and trimming inferred from the DNA. The sample includes 300,000 to 350,000 clones, with approximately 88% observed a single time. Of the sample, around 10% falls within the top ten clones.

The record originates from a study of blood T cell repertoires in COVID-19 (dated by TCRdb to 2018 to 2021). About the study as a whole: Samples covering the acute and convalescent phases of COVID-19 were provided by collaborators in the United States, Italy and Spain. Subjects who had been exposed to COVID-19, were actively infected with it, or had recovered from it provided the deeply sampled blood TCRbeta repertoires that made up the dataset. Samples came from the ongoing ImmuneRACE study (first 160 participants) plus 1,254 subjects from 6 global collaborators. The material from the prospective study consisted of cDNA or gDNA derived from T cells, B-cell-depleted T cells, or PBMCs. Where HLA class I and class II types were available, the types were taken from metadata supplied by the sample provider, not from assay-based typing. The repertoires were made available in a free public database intended to serve as a resource for research on the immune response to SARS-CoV-2. Sample metadata almost always included a de-identified subject ID, COVID-19 status, age in years and sex. What the study reported, not specific to this receptor: Clinical and demographic metadata were provided uncurated, with the amount varying by source and participant.

One collaborating source in Seattle enrolled patients during active infection and followed them longitudinally through the course of disease. Each collaborating institution followed its own protocols to collect whole blood in K2EDTA tubes. For TCRbeta analysis, collaborators shipped samples as frozen whole blood, isolated PBMCs, or DNA extracted from either of those sample types. The receptor was derived from a man under 40 with COVID-19, enrolled during active disease. Sequences were obtained from peripheral blood. The chain links TRBV18 with TRBJ2-2; a tentative D call is TRBD1 (6 bases match). The DNA reads TGTGCCAGCTCACCTAAGGCCCACAGGGCCTCGAACACCGGGGAGCTGTTTTTT. The encoded protein is CASSPKAHRASNTGELFF.